This TCR beta chain was identified during a study of ipilimumab plus nivolumab after autologous stem cell transplantation. Study in general: The DLBCL cohort had primary refractory and relapsed disease, with 18-month progression-free survival of around 88% and 27%. Whole-study results and caveats: Per the authors, repertoire, Treg and microbiota data justify further study.

Measured with immunoSEQ multiplex PCR; TCRdb has only the in-frame clones, and not every one. The sample records fewer than 85,000 clones, 83% being singletons. The CDR3 totals 15 residues. Germline V gives CDR1 SGHVS, CDR2 FNYEAQ. Germline trimming cut 2 bases from V and 1 base from J; bases unmatched to any gene: 2. Ipilimumab, 1 mg/kg, started 14 to 28 days after autologous transplant. Patients got 3 mg/kg IV nivolumab weeks 1, 4, 7, 10, then biweekly through week 26. This clone has just one count. Its specificity is not known. The material sequenced was PBMCs, taken in a trial of ipilimumab plus nivolumab as post-transplant consolidation. The receptor's source is a male donor with diffuse large B-cell lymphoma. The chain is built from TRBV7-6 and TRBJ2-3; the match to TRBD1 covers 8 bases. DNA of the CDR3: TGTGCCAGCAGCTTACCGGGACAGGGCACAGATACGCAGTATTTT. It codes for CASSLPGQGTDTQYF.